Listed below are T cell receptor beta chains from one sample, sequenced in a study of T cell responses to AZD1222 COVID-19 vaccine. TCRdb keeps only in-frame clones here, not all; method: immunoSEQ multiplex PCR. The profile shows more than 95,000 clones, approximately 90% of them singletons. Source: peripheral blood, taken 28 days after the second AZD1222 dose. Receptors originate from an adult who received the AZD1222 COVID-19 vaccine. Each CDR3 is given with its conserved first and last residue. The D gene is left open where the match is weak. Rows may omit the clone size; those that give it use once, few, many or a size class.

size: .; J: TRBJ2-1; D: .; V: TRBV19; CDR3: CASSEGLMNEQFF; DNA: TGTGCCAGTAGTGAGGGCCTTATGAATGAGCAGTTCTTC
size: .; J: TRBJ2-5; D: .; V: TRBV3-1/TRBV3-2; CDR3: CASSPGFRETQYF; DNA: TGTGCCAGCAGCCCGGGATTTAGGGAGACCCAGTACTTC
size: once; J: TRBJ2-2; D: .; V: TRBV5-8; CDR3: CASSWRIDTGELFF; DNA: TGTGCCAGCAGCTGGAGAATTGACACCGGGGAGCTGTTTTTT
size: few; J: TRBJ1-1; D: TRBD1; V: TRBV18; CDR3: CASSPDRVNTEAFF; DNA: TGTGCCAGCTCACCGGACAGGGTGAACACTGAAGCTTTCTTT
size: .; J: TRBJ1-2; D: TRBD1; V: TRBV19; CDR3: CASSSRTGGVWNYGYTF; DNA: TGTGCCAGTAGTTCCAGGACAGGGGGCGTATGGAACTATGGCTACACCTTC
size: .; J: TRBJ1-1; D: .; V: TRBV7-3; CDR3: CASSPVRDTEAFF; DNA: TGTGCCAGCAGCCCCGTTCGGGACACTGAAGCTTTCTTT
size: .; J: TRBJ2-7; D: TRBD1; V: TRBV7-3; CDR3: CASSPRAGGYEQYF; DNA: TGTGCCAGCAGCCCAAGGGCAGGGGGCTACGAGCAGTACTTC
size: .; J: TRBJ1-6; D: TRBD1; V: TRBV11-1; CDR3: CASSLRQGNSPLHF; DNA: TGTGCCAGCAGCTTACGACAGGGTAATTCACCCCTCCACTTT
size: .; J: TRBJ1-6; D: .; V: TRBV5-4; CDR3: CASSLDWGARSPLHF; DNA: TGTGCCAGCAGCTTGGATTGGGGGGCGCGTTCACCCCTCCACTTT
size: .; J: TRBJ1-3; D: TRBD1; V: TRBV6-5; CDR3: CASCTGTGEGNTIYF; DNA: TGTGCCAGCTGTACCGGGACAGGGGAAGGAAACACCATATATTTT
size: .; J: TRBJ1-2; D: .; V: TRBV7-8; CDR3: CASSLESRVSKGYTF; DNA: TGTGCCAGCAGCTTAGAATCCAGGGTTAGTAAAGGCTACACCTTC
size: .; J: TRBJ2-2; D: .; V: TRBV6-5; CDR3: CASRTTAPGSCFF; DNA: .
size: .; J: TRBJ1-1; D: TRBD1; V: TRBV10-1; CDR3: CASSESGTGISGNTEAFF; DNA: TGCGCCAGCAGTGAGTCGGGGACAGGGATTTCCGGGAACACTGAAGCTTTCTTT
size: .; J: TRBJ2-7; D: .; V: TRBV7-8; CDR3: CASSPGSQAYEQYF; DNA: TGTGCCAGCAGCCCAGGGTCGCAGGCCTACGAGCAGTACTTC
size: .; J: TRBJ2-7; D: .; V: TRBV12-3/TRBV12-4; CDR3: CASSLNRDRKYF; DNA: TGTGCCAGCAGTTTAAACAGGGATCGGAAGTACTTC
size: .; J: TRBJ2-3; D: TRBD2; V: TRBV18; CDR3: CASSRGAGETDTQYF; DNA: TGTGCCAGCTCACGTGGTGCGGGAGAAACAGATACGCAGTATTTT
size: .; J: TRBJ2-7; D: .; V: TRBV3-1/TRBV3-2; CDR3: CASSRGLTPYEQYF; DNA: TGTGCCAGCAGCCGCGGACTCACCCCCTACGAGCAGTACTTC
size: .; J: TRBJ2-3; D: .; V: TRBV6-5; CDR3: CASTPGPSTTDTQYF; DNA: TGTGCCAGCACACCGGGACCCTCAACCACAGATACGCAGTATTTT
size: .; J: TRBJ1-6; D: .; V: TRBV3-1/TRBV3-2; CDR3: CASSPSYRVGSPLHF; DNA: TGTGCCAGCAGCCCCTCATACAGGGTGGGTTCACCCCTCCACTTT
size: .; J: TRBJ2-4; D: .; V: TRBV7-3; CDR3: CASSPDGSQNIQYF; DNA: TGTGCCAGCAGCCCGGATGGATCGCAAAACATTCAGTACTTC
size: .; J: TRBJ1-3; D: .; V: TRBV30; CDR3: CAWSVREGAFSSGNTIYF; DNA: TGTGCCTGGAGTGTAAGAGAAGGGGCATTCAGCTCTGGAAACACCATATATTTT
size: .; J: TRBJ1-2; D: .; V: TRBV19; CDR3: CASRREGEETF; DNA: TGTGCCAGTCGACGGGAGGGGGAAGAGACCTTC
size: .; J: TRBJ2-3; D: .; V: TRBV18; CDR3: CASSPGASVYGDTQYF; DNA: TGTGCCAGCTCACCCGGGGCTTCGGTATACGGGGATACGCAGTATTTT
size: .; J: TRBJ1-2; D: .; V: TRBV28; CDR3: CASSGRDYGYTF; DNA: TGTGCCAGCAGCGGCAGGGACTATGGCTACACCTTC
size: .; J: TRBJ1-1; D: .; V: TRBV2; CDR3: CAISDSEAFF; DNA: TGTGCCATATCGGACAGTGAAGCTTTCTTT
size: .; J: TRBJ1-2; D: .; V: TRBV5-6; CDR3: CASSFNRLSYGYTF; DNA: TGTGCCAGCAGCTTTAACAGGTTATCCTATGGCTACACCTTC
size: .; J: TRBJ1-6; D: .; V: TRBV28; CDR3: CASYQSAGDRLHF; DNA: TGTGCCAGTTACCAATCCGCAGGGGACCGGCTCCACTTT
size: .; J: TRBJ2-1; D: TRBD1; V: TRBV24-1; CDR3: CATSDRQGGVNEQFF; DNA: TGTGCCACCAGTGATCGACAGGGTGGGGTCAATGAGCAGTTCTTC
size: .; J: TRBJ1-2; D: .; V: TRBV2; CDR3: CASSDGRPIYGYTF; DNA: TGTGCCAGCAGTGATGGCAGGCCAATCTATGGCTACACCTTC
size: .; J: TRBJ1-1; D: .; V: TRBV6-5; CDR3: CASTHPRNTEAFF; DNA: TGTGCCAGCACCCATCCGAGGAACACTGAAGCTTTCTTT
size: .; J: TRBJ1-3; D: .; V: TRBV15; CDR3: CATSRGPQVRSGNTIYF; DNA: TGTGCCACCAGCAGAGGACCTCAAGTACGCTCTGGAAACACCATATATTTT
size: .; J: TRBJ2-7; D: .; V: TRBV20-1; CDR3: CSVTDVSPLDF; DNA: TGCAGTGTAACGGACGTAAGTCCCTTGGACTTC
size: .; J: TRBJ2-7; D: .; V: TRBV6-5; CDR3: CASLTEGGAGYEQYF; DNA: TGTGCCAGCCTCACGGAGGGGGGCGCGGGGTACGAGCAGTACTTC
size: .; J: TRBJ2-7; D: TRBD2; V: TRBV7-9; CDR3: CASSFPRTSEQYF; DNA: TGTGCCAGCAGCTTCCCCCGGACTAGCGAGCAGTACTTC
size: few; J: TRBJ2-1; D: .; V: TRBV24-1; CDR3: CATSSSLTRDSGSLGDEQFF; DNA: TGTGCCACCAGTTCGAGTCTCACGAGGGATAGCGGATCTTTAGGGGATGAGCAGTTCTTC
size: .; J: TRBJ1-2; D: .; V: TRBV15; CDR3: CATSRVSPNYGYTF; DNA: TGTGCCACCAGCAGAGTGTCCCCTAACTATGGCTACACCTTC
size: .; J: TRBJ2-2; D: TRBD2; V: TRBV24-1; CDR3: CATRSGRADTGELFF; DNA: TGTGCCACCCGTAGCGGGAGGGCCGACACCGGGGAGCTGTTTTTT